These 30 T cell receptor beta chains came from one sample sequenced in a study of blood T cell repertoires in COVID-19. TCRdb's table, derived via immunoSEQ multiplex PCR, lists solely in-frame clones and lacks some. The profile shows approximately 220,000 clones, roughly 84% of them singletons. The specimen was peripheral blood. The source of these receptors is a woman aged 25-40 years who had recovered from COVID-19.

The gene calls are TRBV15 and TRBJ2-6; tentative D call: TRBD2 (5 bases). Deletions cut 11 bases from V and 2 bases from J, with 19 bases between. This CDR3 contains 16 residues. Per the germline V gene, CDR1 is LNHNV and CDR2 is YYDKDF (reference sequence). The CDR3 spells CAARDSQGAGANVLTF. For the CDR3, the DNA is TGTGCCGCCCGGGATAGTCAAGGTGCTGGGGCCAACGTCCTGACTTTC. The complete variable domain, with remaining parts taken from reference TRBV15 and TRBJ2-6, reads DAMVIQNPRYQVTQFGKPVTLSCSQTLNHNVMYWYQQKSSQAPKLLFHYYDKDFNNEADTPDNFQSRRPNTSFCFLDIRSPGLGDTAMYLCAARDSQGAGANVLTFGAGSRLTVL.

This chain uses TRBV29-1 with TRBJ2-5; a weak D match, TRBD1 (6 bases). The V end was cut by 7 bases, the J end by 2 bases, with 8 bases between. From germline, CDR1 is SQVTM and CDR2 ANQGSEA. There are 11 residues in the CDR3. The CDR3 DNA sequence: TGCAGCGGAGGACAGCAAGAGACCCAGTACTTC. As protein: CSGGQQETQYF.

The CDR3 DNA reads TGTGCCAGCAGTTTAAGAGGAGCGGGACGTGATACAGATACGCAGTATTTT. It yields the protein CASSLRGAGRDTDTQYF. This chain connects TRBV27 to TRBJ2-3, with 7 bases fitting TRBD2. The CDR3 is 17 amino acids. The V segment lost 2 bases and the J segment 3 bases; nucleotides outside the gene matches: 11. Germline CDR1 and CDR2: MNHEY and SMNVEV (reference sequence).

The chain is built from TRBV5-6 and TRBJ1-6; TRBD1 matches at 7 bases. Germline V gene lookup returns CDR1 SGHDT and CDR2 YYEEEE. The CDR3 has 17 amino acids. J was trimmed by 0 bases and V by 3 bases; bases with no gene match: 6. DNA of the CDR3: TGTGCCAGCAGCTCCACAGGGGTCAGCTCCTATAATTCACCCCTCCACTTT. It specifies CASSSTGVSSYNSPLHF.

V and J are TRBV18 and TRBJ1-5; 10 bases are a match to TRBD1. After removal of 6 bases from V and 9 bases from J, the junction contained 11 bases not matched to a gene. The CDR3 has 15 amino acids. Germline V CDR1 and CDR2: KGHSH, LQKENI. CDR3 coding DNA: TGTGCCAGCTCCCTAGTCGGGACAGGGGTTGCGCCCCAGCATTTT. Its translation is CASSLVGTGVAPQHF. The full variable domain, with the rest looked up from reference TRBV18 and TRBJ1-5, is NAGVMQNPRHLVRRRGQEARLRCSPMKGHSHVYWYRQLPEEGLKFMVYLQKENIIDESGMPKERFSAEFPKEGPSILRIQQVVRGDSAAYFCASSLVGTGVAPQHFGDGTRLSIL.

The chain has TRBV30 and TRBJ1-2, with no clear D. This CDR3 has 14 amino acids. V lost 0 bases to trimming and J lost 3 bases, with 11 bases between them. Germline CDR1 is GTSNPN and CDR2 is SVGIG (reference sequence). CDR3 coding DNA: TGTGCCTGGAGTGTAGGCGGCTACCACTATGGCTACACCTTC. This translates into CAWSVGGYHYGYTF.

This clone turned up a few times. V usage is TRBV24-1 and J usage is TRBJ2-1; no clear D gene. This CDR3 has 12 amino acids. The germline gives CDR1 KGHDR, CDR2 SFDVKD. V lost 4 bases and J lost 10, with 10 bases in between. In DNA form, the CDR3 reads TGTGCCACCAGTGAGAGTGATTTGGAGCAGTTCTTC. It yields the protein CATSESDLEQFF.

This chain uses TRBV19 with TRBJ1-2, with D maybe TRBD1 (5 bases). Germline V gene data show CDR1 as LNHDA and CDR2 as SQIVND (reference sequence). V lost 5 bases to trimming and J lost 6 bases, with 19 bases between them. The CDR3 is 15 residues long. In nucleotides, the CDR3 is TGTGCCAGTAGTTCAACCCCTCAGGGAAGAAATGGCTACACCTTC. This encodes CASSSTPQGRNGYTF.

V is TRBV18 and J is TRBJ1-6; 8 bases line up with TRBD1. The CDR3 has 18 residues. The junction had 12 bases not matched to a gene; V was cut back by 1 base and J by 7 bases. CDR1 KGHSH and CDR2 LQKENI come from the germline V gene. CDR3 residues: CASSPRQGIKGGNSPLHF. CDR3 nucleotides: TGTGCCAGCTCACCACGACAGGGGATAAAGGGGGGGAATTCACCCCTCCACTTT.

The CDR3 bases are TGTGCCAGCAGTGATACTAGGGGGAGTCACAATGAGCAGTTCTTC. Its protein product is CASSDTRGSHNEQFF. This chain connects TRBV25-1 to TRBJ2-1; D may be TRBD1 (6 bases). Germline V gene data show CDR1 as MGHDK and CDR2 as SYGVNS. The CDR3 is made up of 15 amino acids. The V end was cut by 3 bases, the J end by 5 bases, with 14 bases between.

The chain joins TRBV3-1 (or the pseudogene TRBV3-2) to TRBJ2-3, with 12 bases fitting TRBD2. Looked up from germline, CDR1 is LGHDT and CDR2 is YNNKEL (reference sequence). Trimming cost V 1 base and J 2 bases; bases outside gene matches: 4. This CDR3 spans 17 amino acids. The CDR3 DNA sequence: TGTGCCAGCAGCCAAGGGACTAGCGGGACGTTCACAGATACGCAGTATTTT. Translating it yields CASSQGTSGTFTDTQYF.

This clone was observed a few times. CDR3 sequence: CASSLTGDGGNTIYF. The CDR3 DNA follows: TGTGCCAGCAGTTTGACAGGGGATGGTGGAAACACCATATATTTT. The J gene is TRBJ1-3, the V gene TRBV28, with TRBD1 identical over 8 bases. The V gene end was trimmed by 3 bases and the J gene end by 3 bases; junction bases not matched to a gene: 4. Looked up from germline, CDR1 is MDHEN and CDR2 is SYDVKM. The CDR3 is 15 residues long.

The CDR3 sequence: CASSPRRGDGGEAFF. The CDR3 region has the DNA TGTGCCAGCTCACCGAGAAGAGGGGATGGAGGGGAAGCTTTCTTT. This chain links TRBV18 with TRBJ1-1; tentative D call: TRBD1 (5 bases). The germline V gene encodes CDR1 KGHSH and CDR2 LQKENI. This CDR3 region has 15 residues. V was trimmed by 3 bases and J by 8 bases, leaving 19 bases between them.

In its sample, this clone was seen many times. This chain connects TRBV6-1 to TRBJ2-7; the D gene is possibly TRBD2 (5 bases). The CDR3 is 15 residues long. Germline assignment: CDR1 MNHNS and CDR2 SASEGT. V lost 0 bases, J lost 1 base, and 10 bases lay in between. CDR3 region: CASSEAEGSSYEQYF. CDR3 bases: TGTGCCAGCAGTGAAGCGGAAGGGAGTTCCTACGAGCAGTACTTC.

The CDR3 sequence: CASSSSPNGYTF. Written as DNA, the CDR3 is TGTGCCAGCAGTTCGAGCCCTAATGGCTACACCTTC. V gene TRBV12-3 or TRBV12-4 combines with J gene TRBJ1-2, with D uncertain. This CDR3 has 12 amino acids. V dropped 4 bases and J dropped 6 bases, with 9 bases sitting between them.

J is TRBJ2-2 and V is TRBV24-1; 12 bases agree with TRBD2. V lost 0 bases and J lost 7; bases outside the gene matches: 14. This CDR3 contains 20 residues. CDR1 and CDR2 from the germline V gene are KGHDR and SFDVKD. The CDR3: CATSDLLRTSGDEHGGELFF. The CDR3 DNA reads as TGTGCCACCAGTGATTTGCTAAGGACTAGCGGGGACGAACACGGCGGGGAGCTGTTTTTT.

The chain recombines TRBV5-1 with TRBJ2-7; 8 bases agree with TRBD1. Germline loops: CDR1 SGHRS, CDR2 YFSETQ. The junction had 9 bases not matched to a gene; V was cut back by 4 bases and J by 6 bases. This CDR3 region has 14 residues. DNA of the CDR3: TGCGCCAGCAGCCCAAATGGACAGGGAGGCGAGCAGTACTTC. Translation: CASSPNGQGGEQYF.

The chain recombines TRBV19 with TRBJ1-4; 8 nucleotides agree with TRBD1. The CDR3 is 14 residues long. Per germline, CDR1 LNHDA and CDR2 SQIVND (reference sequence). J lost 7 bases, V lost 4 bases, and 5 bases had no gene match. The CDR3 reads CASSTTGEVEKLFF. The CDR3 DNA follows: TGTGCCAGTAGTACGACAGGGGAAGTTGAAAAACTGTTTTTT.

This sequence joins TRBV19 and TRBJ2-1; 10 nucleotides align to TRBD2. V lost 5 bases and J lost 0; bases outside the gene matches: 4. The germline V gene encodes CDR1 LNHDA and CDR2 SQIVND (reference sequence). The CDR3 covers 16 residues. In DNA form, the CDR3 reads TGTGCCAGTAGTCTAGCGGGAGCCCTCTCCTACAATGAGCAGTTCTTC. Its translation: CASSLAGALSYNEQFF.

The chain joins TRBV5-1 to TRBJ2-7; tentatively, D is TRBD1 (5 bases). Germline V gives CDR1 SGHRS, CDR2 YFSETQ. The CDR3 spans 15 residues. Between the trimmed V and J ends, which lost 0 bases and 2 bases, there was a span of 12 bases. The CDR3 sequence: CASSLVDSAAYEQYF. DNA for the CDR3: TGCGCCAGCAGCTTGGTCGACAGTGCTGCCTACGAGCAGTACTTC.

The gene calls are TRBV5-6 and TRBJ1-4; tentative D call: TRBD1 (5 bases). The germline V gene has CDR1 SGHDT and CDR2 YYEEEE. V lost 3 bases and J lost 7, with 13 bases in between. This CDR3 comprises 14 residues. CDR3 sequence: CASSSASGVEKLFF. In nucleotides, the CDR3 is TGTGCCAGCAGCTCTGCCTCGGGGGTTGAAAAACTGTTTTTT. Complete variable domain (other parts from reference TRBV5-6 and TRBJ1-4): DAGVTQSPTHLIKTRGQQVTLRCSPKSGHDTVSWYQQALGQGPQFIFQYYEEEERQRGNFPDRFSGHQFPNYSSELNVNALLLGDSALYLCASSSASGVEKLFFGSGTQLSVL.

The chain combines TRBV10-3 with TRBJ2-2; 7 nucleotides align to TRBD1. The germline gives CDR1 ENHRY, CDR2 SYGVKD. The length of the CDR3 is 14 residues. Losses at the gene ends were 6 bases for V and 0 bases for J; bases not matched to a gene: 1. CDR3 nucleotides: TGTGCCATCAGCGGGACAGCGAACACCGGGGAGCTGTTTTTT. Encoded protein: CAISGTANTGELFF.

The chain has TRBV19 and TRBJ2-3; 7 bases are shared with TRBD2. After removal of 7 bases from V and 6 bases from J, the junction contained 19 bases not matched to a gene. Germline V lookup: CDR1 LNHDA, CDR2 SQIVND (reference sequence). CDR3 length: 17 amino acids. This CDR3 is CASTPGGSRVGADTQYF. In nucleotides, the CDR3 is TGTGCCAGTACTCCCGGGGGGTCCAGGGTGGGAGCCGATACGCAGTATTTT.

The chain is built from TRBV30 and TRBJ2-5; D may be TRBD1 (5 bases). This CDR3 is 15 amino acids long. Germline V CDR1 and CDR2: GTSNPN, SVGIG (reference sequence). V shed 2 bases and J shed 1 base, with 14 bases lying between them. The CDR3 DNA follows: TGTGCCTGGAGTTGGTTCGACAGATCCCAAGAGACCCAGTACTTC. Translated, it gives CAWSWFDRSQETQYF.

The gene calls are TRBV18 and TRBJ1-1, with a weak D call TRBD1 (6 bases). CDR1 is KGHSH and CDR2 is LQKENI in the germline V gene. Deletions cut 3 bases from V and 5 bases from J, with 13 bases between. The CDR3 totals 14 residues. The CDR3 reads CASSPPQGNTEAFF. The CDR3 nucleotides read TGTGCCAGCTCACCCCCACAGGGTAATACTGAAGCTTTCTTT.

The rearrangement links TRBV9 to TRBJ1-1; perhaps TRBD1 as D (5 bases). V was pared by 3 bases and J by 2 bases, with 14 bases between. CDR3 size: 15 residues. Germline lookup yields CDR1 SGDLS and CDR2 YYNGEE. The CDR3 DNA reads as TGTGCCAGCAGCGCCTCACGAGACAGAAACACTGAAGCTTTCTTT. This encodes CASSASRDRNTEAFF.

This clone was seen at least ten times. The rearrangement joins TRBV2 to TRBJ1-2; weak D call: TRBD1 (5 bases). The CDR3 runs 13 residues. Germline assignment: CDR1 SNHLY and CDR2 FYNNEI. Trimming left V 11 bases short and J 4 bases short, with 17 bases between. DNA for the CDR3: TGTGCCTGCAAGGGGATAGACCTCTATGGCTACACCTTC. This codes for CACKGIDLYGYTF. Full variable domain (remainder filled in from reference TRBV2 and TRBJ1-2): EPEVTQTPSHQVTQMGQEVILRCVPISNHLYFYWYRQILGQKVEFLVSFYNNEISEKSEIFDDQFSVERPDGSNFTLKIRSTKLEDSAMYFCACKGIDLYGYTFGSGTRLTVV.

The chain uses TRBV5-1 and TRBJ1-1, with D possibly matching TRBD1 (6 bases). Trimming removed 4 bases from V and 8 bases from J, with 15 bases in between. The V gene's germline CDR1 is SGHRS and CDR2 YFSETQ. This CDR3 has 13 residues. CDR3 coding DNA: TGCGCCAGCAGCGAACTGAGGGGGAAAGAAGCTTTCTTT. It encodes CASSELRGKEAFF. Together with reference TRBV5-1 and TRBJ1-1, the CDR3 gives the full variable domain: KAGVTQTPRYLIKTRGQQVTLSCSPISGHRSVSWYQQTPGQGLQFLFEYFSETQRNKGNFPGRFSGRQFSNSRSEMNVSTLELGDSALYLCASSELRGKEAFFGQGTRLTVV.

This sequence joins TRBV27 and TRBJ1-5; 8 nucleotides match TRBD1. Trimming took 4 bases from V and 4 from J; bases not matched to a gene: 6. The CDR3 spans 15 residues. Germline V gene data show CDR1 as MNHEY and CDR2 as SMNVEV (reference sequence). CDR3 residues: CASSSGQAPNQPQHF. The CDR3 region has the DNA TGTGCCAGCAGTTCGGGACAGGCTCCAAATCAGCCCCAGCATTTT.

This chain connects TRBV19 to TRBJ2-7, with D maybe TRBD1 (5 bases). The CDR3 has 12 amino acids. Germline V CDR1 and CDR2: LNHDA, SQIVND (reference sequence). Trimming pared 7 bases from V and 6 bases from J, leaving 13 bases between. The DNA for the CDR3 is TGTGCCAGTACCTCCCAGGGCCTCGAGCAGTACTTC. It yields the protein CASTSQGLEQYF.